Given below is one TCR beta chain in context. The data stem from a study of shared clonotypes between healthy human individuals. TCRdb's copy holds only in-frame clones and misses some; the assay was immunoSEQ multiplex PCR. The data show fewer than 1.8 million clones, 98% seen once. The CDR3 contains 16 residues. V lost 9 bases and J lost 2, with 20 bases in between. Germline CDR1 and CDR2: MDHEN and SYDVKM. J is TRBJ1-3 and V is TRBV28, with D tentatively TRBD1 (5 bases). Sequencing used naive CD4+ T cells sorted from blood. As to subset: CD45RA+ positively selected. The clonotype originates from a man aged 25 to 40 in good health. The CDR3 DNA reads TGTGCCAGTACAGGCTGGGAGGGACTAGCTGGAAACACCATATATTTT. Translation: CASTGWEGLAGNTIYF.